This T cell receptor (beta chain) originates from a study of high-grade serous ovarian cancer treatment subgroups. Study-level information: On average, 14,192 reads and about 6,800 unique TCR beta rearrangements were obtained per sample. Study findings and constraints: TCR clonal relatedness correlated positively with neoantigen level. Repertoire similarity ranged roughly 0.11 to 0.85 between tumors of one patient. Spatial context was lost because tumors were sequenced in bulk.

The tumor samples were collected prior to definitive surgery or chemotherapy. In its sample, this clone was seen once. The target antigen is unknown. Clones were read by immunoSEQ multiplex PCR, and TCRdb kept only the in-frame ones, dropping some. The sample yields approximately 5,000 clones, roughly 69% seen once. What was sequenced was tumor tissue. The source of this sequence is a human donor with high-grade serous ovarian cancer.

Here the CDR3 reads CASSQTSGGYYEQYV. In DNA, the CDR3 is TGTGCCAGCAGCCAGACTAGCGGGGGATATTACGAGCAGTACGTC. The chain links TRBV11-2 to TRBJ2-7; 12 bases map to TRBD2. Losses at the gene ends were 5 bases for V and 4 bases for J; bases not matched to a gene: 6. The CDR3 has 15 residues. Germline CDR1 is SGHAT and CDR2 is FQNNGV.